This T cell receptor beta chain was obtained from a study of shared clonotypes between healthy human individuals. HIV-negative, healthy adults without recent acute infections or vaccinations were the donors. The donor cohort consisted entirely of Caucasian adults residing in Nashville, Tennessee. As to this clone: The antigen is undetermined.

This CDR3 is 14 amino acids long. Per the germline V gene, CDR1 is SEHNR and CDR2 is FQNEAQ (reference sequence). The V gene lost 6 bases and the J gene lost 0 bases, with 10 bases spanning the gap. Study-level findings and limits: Researchers sampled blood only, noting tissue repertoires likely differ.

TCRdb's table, derived via immunoSEQ multiplex PCR, lists solely in-frame clones and lacks some. Here the sample spans about 470,000 clones, roughly 80% being singletons. The specimen was PBMCs. The clonotype comes from a woman aged 40 to 55 in good health. Some clones in this sample may be carry-over from other donors' samples. The chain uses TRBV7-9 and TRBJ2-3; no firm D call. The CDR3 here is CASRASSSTDTQYF. CDR3 nucleotide sequence: TGTGCCAGCAGAGCCAGCTCGAGCACAGATACGCAGTATTTT.